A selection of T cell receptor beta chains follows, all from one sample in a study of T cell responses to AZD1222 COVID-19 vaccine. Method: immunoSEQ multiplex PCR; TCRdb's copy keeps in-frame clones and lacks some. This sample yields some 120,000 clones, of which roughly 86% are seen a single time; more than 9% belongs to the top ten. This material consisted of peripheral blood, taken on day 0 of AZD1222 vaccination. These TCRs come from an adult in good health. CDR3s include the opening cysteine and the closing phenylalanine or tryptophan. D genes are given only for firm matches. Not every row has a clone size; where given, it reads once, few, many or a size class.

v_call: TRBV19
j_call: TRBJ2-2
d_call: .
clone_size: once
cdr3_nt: TGTGCCAGTAGTACACTGGACAGTAACACCGGGGAGCTGTTTTTT
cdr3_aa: CASSTLDSNTGELFF

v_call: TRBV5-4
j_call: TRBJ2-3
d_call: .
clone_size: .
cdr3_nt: TGTGCCAGCATCAGGAAGGGGACGCCTTTGGATACGCAGTATTTT
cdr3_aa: CASIRKGTPLDTQYF

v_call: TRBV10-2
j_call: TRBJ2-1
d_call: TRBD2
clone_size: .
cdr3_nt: TGCGCCAGCTTTAGGACTAGCGGGGGGGGCGAGCAGTTCTTC
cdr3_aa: CASFRTSGGGEQFF

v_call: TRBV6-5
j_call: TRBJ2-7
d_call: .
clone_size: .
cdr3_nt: TGTGCCAGCAGTTACTCGTCCGCTTACAACTACGAGCAGTACTTC
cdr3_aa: CASSYSSAYNYEQYF

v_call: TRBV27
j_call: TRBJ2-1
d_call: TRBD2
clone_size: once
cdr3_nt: TGTGCCAGCAGTTCCGGACTAGTTTCCTTCTTC
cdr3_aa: CASSSGLVSFF

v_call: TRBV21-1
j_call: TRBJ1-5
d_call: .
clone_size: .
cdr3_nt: TGTGCCAGCAGCAAAGATGCGACACAGGAGCAGCCCCAGCATTTT
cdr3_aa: CASSKDATQEQPQHF

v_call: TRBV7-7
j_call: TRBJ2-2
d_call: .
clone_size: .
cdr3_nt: TGTGCTAGCAGCATAGACAGGAACACCGGGGAGCTGTTTTTT
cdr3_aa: CASSIDRNTGELFF

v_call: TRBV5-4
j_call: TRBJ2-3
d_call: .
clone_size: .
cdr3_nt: TGTGCCAGCAGCCGTACTTCGGGACACACAGATACGCAGTATTTT
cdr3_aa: CASSRTSGHTDTQYF

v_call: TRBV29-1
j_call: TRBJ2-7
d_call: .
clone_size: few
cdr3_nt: TGCAGCGTTGGATCTTACGAGCAGTACTTC
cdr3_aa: CSVGSYEQYF

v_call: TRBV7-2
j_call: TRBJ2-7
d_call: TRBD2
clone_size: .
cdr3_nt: TGTGCCAGCAGCTTAGGGGGGGGACTAGTAGCCACGCAGCAGTACTTC
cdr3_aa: CASSLGGGLVATQQYF

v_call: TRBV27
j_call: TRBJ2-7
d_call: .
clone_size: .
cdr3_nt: TGTGCCAGCAGTTTATCCTTTTCCTACGAGCAGTACTTC
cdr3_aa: CASSLSFSYEQYF

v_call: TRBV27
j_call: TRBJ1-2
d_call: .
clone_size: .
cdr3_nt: TGTGCCAGCAGTTCCGCCAGGAAGCGTGGCTATGGCTACACCTTC
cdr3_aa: CASSSARKRGYGYTF

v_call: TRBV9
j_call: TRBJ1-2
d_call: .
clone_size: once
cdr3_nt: TGTGCCAGCAGCCAGGGTGGGTATGGCTACACCTTC
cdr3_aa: CASSQGGYGYTF

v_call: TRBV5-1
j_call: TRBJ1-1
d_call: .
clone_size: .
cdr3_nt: TGCGCCAGCAGCTTGGTAGGGCGATTGGACACTGAAGCTTTCTTT
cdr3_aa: CASSLVGRLDTEAFF

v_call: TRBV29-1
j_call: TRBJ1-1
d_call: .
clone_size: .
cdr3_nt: TGCAGCGTTGAAGATAATCTGGGGACTGAAGCTTTCTTT
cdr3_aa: CSVEDNLGTEAFF

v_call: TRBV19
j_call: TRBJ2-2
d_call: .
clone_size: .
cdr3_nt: TGTGCCAGTACTTTCCGGAACACCGGGGAGCTGTTTTTT
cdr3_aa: CASTFRNTGELFF

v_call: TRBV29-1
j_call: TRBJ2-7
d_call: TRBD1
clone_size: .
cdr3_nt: TGCAGCGTTGAGGTCAGGGGGAGTTTCGAGCAGTACTTC
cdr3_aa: CSVEVRGSFEQYF

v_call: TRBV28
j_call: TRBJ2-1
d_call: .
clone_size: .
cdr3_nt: TGTGCCAGCAGTCCACCGGGGACGGGTGAGCAGTTCTTC
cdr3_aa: CASSPPGTGEQFF

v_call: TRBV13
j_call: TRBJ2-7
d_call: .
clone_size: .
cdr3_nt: TGTGCCAGCAGCTTAACGGACAGTTCCTACGAGCAGTACTTC
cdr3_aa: CASSLTDSSYEQYF

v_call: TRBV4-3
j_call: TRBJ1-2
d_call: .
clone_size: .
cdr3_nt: TGCGCCAGCAGCCAAGACAGGGTGGGGGGCTACACCTTC
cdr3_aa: CASSQDRVGGYTF

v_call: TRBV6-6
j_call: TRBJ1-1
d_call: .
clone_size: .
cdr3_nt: TGTGCCAGCAATTCAGGGAGTACCACTGAAGCTTTCTTT
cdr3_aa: CASNSGSTTEAFF

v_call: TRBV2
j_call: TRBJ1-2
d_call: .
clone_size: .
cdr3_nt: TGTGCCAGCAGTGGGAAAGGCAGGGGAAACTATGGCTACACCTTC
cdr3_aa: CASSGKGRGNYGYTF

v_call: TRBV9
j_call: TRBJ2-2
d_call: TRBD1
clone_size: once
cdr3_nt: TGTGCCAGCAGCTCGACACTACAGGGGGCCAACACCGGGGAGCTGTTTTTT
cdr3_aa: CASSSTLQGANTGELFF

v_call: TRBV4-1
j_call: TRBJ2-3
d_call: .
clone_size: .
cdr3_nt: TGCGCCAGCAGCCTGGGACTGACAGACACAGATACGCAGTATTTT
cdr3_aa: CASSLGLTDTDTQYF

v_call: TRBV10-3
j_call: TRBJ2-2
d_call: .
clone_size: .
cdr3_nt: TGTGCCATCAGTGAGGACAGGATGAACACCGGGGAGCTGTTTTTT
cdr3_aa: CAISEDRMNTGELFF

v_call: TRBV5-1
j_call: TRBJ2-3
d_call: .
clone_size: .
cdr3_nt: TGCGCCAGCAGCTTAAGATTGCAGGGAGATTCTGTCGCAGATACGCAGTATTTT
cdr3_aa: CASSLRLQGDSVADTQYF

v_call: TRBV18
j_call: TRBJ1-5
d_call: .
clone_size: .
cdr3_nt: TGTGCCAGCTCACCAGATGGCAATCAGCCCCAGCATTTT
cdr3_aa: CASSPDGNQPQHF

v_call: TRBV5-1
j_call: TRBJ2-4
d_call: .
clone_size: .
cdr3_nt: TGCGCCAGCAGCTTGGAGGTTTTAGGTCTCTACCGATCCATTCAGTACTTC
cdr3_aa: CASSLEVLGLYRSIQYF

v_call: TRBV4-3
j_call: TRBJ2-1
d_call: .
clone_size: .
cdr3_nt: TGCGCCAGCAGCCAAGATCGCCTCTCTCGCTACAATGAGCAGTTCTTC
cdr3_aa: CASSQDRLSRYNEQFF

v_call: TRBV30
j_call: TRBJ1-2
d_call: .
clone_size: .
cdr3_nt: TGTGCCTGGAATCTGAGGGGGGTTGGCTACACCTTC
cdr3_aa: CAWNLRGVGYTF

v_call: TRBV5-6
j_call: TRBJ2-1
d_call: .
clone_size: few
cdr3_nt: TGTGCCAGCAGCTTGGGGGCCTTCCCCAGCAATGAGCAGTTCTTC
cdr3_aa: CASSLGAFPSNEQFF

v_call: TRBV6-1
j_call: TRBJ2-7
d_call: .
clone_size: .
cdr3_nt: TGTGCCAGCAGTGAACCCGGGGACTACGAGCAGTACTTC
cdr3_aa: CASSEPGDYEQYF

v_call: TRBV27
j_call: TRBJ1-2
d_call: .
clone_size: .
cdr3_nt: TGTGCCAGCAGTCCGCGCGTTACAAGGAAGGGCCCTAACTATGGCTACACCTTC
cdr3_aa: CASSPRVTRKGPNYGYTF

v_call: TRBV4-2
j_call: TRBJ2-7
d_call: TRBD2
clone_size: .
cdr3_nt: TGTGCCAGCAGCCCTGCCCGGACTAGTGACTACGAGCAGTACTTC
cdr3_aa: CASSPARTSDYEQYF

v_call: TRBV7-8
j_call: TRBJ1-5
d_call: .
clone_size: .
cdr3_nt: TGTGCCAGCAGCCTCCGAGGCCCCGGACCCCAGCATTTT
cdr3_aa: CASSLRGPGPQHF

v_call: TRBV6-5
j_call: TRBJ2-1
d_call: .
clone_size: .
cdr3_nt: TGTGCCAGCAGGCGAAGGGTCAATTACAATGAGCAGTTCTTC
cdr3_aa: CASRRRVNYNEQFF

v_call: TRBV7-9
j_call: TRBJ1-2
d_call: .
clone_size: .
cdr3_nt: TGTGCCAGCAGCTTAGTCGGGGCAGAGAAATACTATGGCTACACCTTC
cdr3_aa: CASSLVGAEKYYGYTF

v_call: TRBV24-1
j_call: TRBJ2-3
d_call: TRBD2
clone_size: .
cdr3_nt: TGTGCCACCAGTGATAAGCGGGGGGGCACAGATACGCAGTATTTT
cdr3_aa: CATSDKRGGTDTQYF

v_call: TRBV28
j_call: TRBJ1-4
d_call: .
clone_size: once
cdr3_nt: TGTGCCAGCAGTCAAGGGGGGGACTGGGGGCTGTTTTTT
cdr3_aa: CASSQGGDWGLFF

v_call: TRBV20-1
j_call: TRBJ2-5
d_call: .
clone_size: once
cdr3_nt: TGCAGTGCGGACTGGAAAGAGACCCAGTACTTC
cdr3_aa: CSADWKETQYF

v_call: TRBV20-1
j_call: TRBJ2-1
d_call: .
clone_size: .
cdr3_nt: TGCAGTGCTCACTCTTACAATGAGCAGTTCTTC
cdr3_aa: CSAHSYNEQFF

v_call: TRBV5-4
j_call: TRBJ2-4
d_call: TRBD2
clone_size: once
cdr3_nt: TGTGCCAGCAGCCCCGCTAGCGGGAGTGCGAAAAACATTCAGTACTTC
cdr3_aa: CASSPASGSAKNIQYF

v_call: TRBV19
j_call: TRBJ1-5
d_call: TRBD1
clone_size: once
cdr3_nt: TGTGCCAGTAGTGAAAGGGGGACAGGGGGCGCCGGCAATCAGCCCCAGCATTTT
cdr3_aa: CASSERGTGGAGNQPQHF

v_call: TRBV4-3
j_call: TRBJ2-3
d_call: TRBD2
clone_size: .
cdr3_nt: TGCGCCAGCAGCCAGCTAGCGGTAGGCACAGATACGCAGTATTTT
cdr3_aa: CASSQLAVGTDTQYF

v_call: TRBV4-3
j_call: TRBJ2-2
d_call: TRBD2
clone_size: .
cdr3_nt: TGCGCCAGCAGCCGCGGACTAGCGGGACCCGGGGAGCTGTTTTTT
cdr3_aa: CASSRGLAGPGELFF

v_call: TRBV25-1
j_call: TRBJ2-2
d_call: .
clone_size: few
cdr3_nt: TGTGCCAGCAGTGATAAGTTCACCGGGGAGCTGTTTTTT
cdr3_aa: CASSDKFTGELFF

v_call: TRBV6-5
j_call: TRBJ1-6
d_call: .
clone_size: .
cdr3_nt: TGTGCCAGCAGCCTTGGGCCACGTTCACCCCTCCACTTT
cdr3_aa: CASSLGPRSPLHF

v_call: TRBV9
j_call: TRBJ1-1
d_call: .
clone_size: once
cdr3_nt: TGTGCCAGCAGCGTAGGAGGGGGGACGACTGAAGCTTTCTTT
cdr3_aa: CASSVGGGTTEAFF

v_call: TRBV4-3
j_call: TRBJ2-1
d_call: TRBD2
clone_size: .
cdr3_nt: TGCGCCAGCAGCCAACTAGCGGGAGTTGGAAATGAGCAGTTCTTC
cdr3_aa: CASSQLAGVGNEQFF